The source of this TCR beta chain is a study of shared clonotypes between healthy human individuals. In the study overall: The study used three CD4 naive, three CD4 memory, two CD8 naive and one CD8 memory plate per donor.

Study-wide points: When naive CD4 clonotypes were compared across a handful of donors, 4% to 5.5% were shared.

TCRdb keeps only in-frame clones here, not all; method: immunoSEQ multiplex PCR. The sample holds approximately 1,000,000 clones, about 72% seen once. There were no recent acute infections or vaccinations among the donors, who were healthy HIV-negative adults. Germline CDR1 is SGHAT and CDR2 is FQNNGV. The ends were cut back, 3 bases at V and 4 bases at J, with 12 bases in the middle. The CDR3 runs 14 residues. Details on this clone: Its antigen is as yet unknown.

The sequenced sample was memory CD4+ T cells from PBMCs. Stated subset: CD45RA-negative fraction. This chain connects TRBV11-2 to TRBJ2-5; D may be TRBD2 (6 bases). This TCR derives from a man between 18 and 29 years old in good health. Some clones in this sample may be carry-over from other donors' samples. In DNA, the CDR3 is TGTGCCAGCAGCTTCTTTAGCGGAGGAGAGACCCAGTACTTC. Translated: CASSFFSGGETQYF. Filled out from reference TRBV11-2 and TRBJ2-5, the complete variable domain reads EAGVAQSPRYKIIEKRQSVAFWCNPISGHATLYWYQQILGQGPKLLIQFQNNGVVDDSQLPKDRFSAERLKGVDSTLKIQPAKLEDSAVYLCASSFFSGGETQYFGPGTRLLVL.